Below, one T cell receptor (beta chain) is given with its context. The antigen is not known. cDNA libraries of TCR beta carried unique molecular identifiers. A few hundred thousand cDNA molecules came from around 1 to 10 million T cells. TCRdb re-derived calls from the PCR reads in MiXCR, one entry per CDR3 protein. The top ten hold under 2% of the sample, which has roughly 620,000 distinct CDR3 sequences, 44% seen once. V lost 7 bases to trimming and J lost 0 bases, with 11 bases between them. CDR3 length: 14 residues. Germline lookup yields CDR1 ENHRY and CDR2 SYGVKD. These data belong to a study of post-analysis software for immune sequencing data. As for the study in general: Clinical courses comprised relapsing-remitting, secondary progressive and progressive-relapsing multiple sclerosis. Findings of the study overall: F measure clustering grouped samples strongly by preparation batch. Normalized Chao1 diversity in multiple sclerosis patients fell significantly below that of controls. Included in a set of four or five TRBV segments more frequent in patients than controls were TRBV5-6, TRBV5-1 and TRBV20-1.

This receptor was obtained from a girl aged 10 to 17 with multiple sclerosis. The V gene is TRBV10-3, the J gene TRBJ2-3, with a tentative D call TRBD2 (5 bases). Sequencing used blood. CDR3 bases: TGTGCCATCAAAGAGCGGAGAAGCACAGATACGCAGTATTTT. Translating gives CAIKERRSTDTQYF.